These 27 T cell receptor beta chains originate from one sample sequenced in a study of blood T cell repertoires in COVID-19 (dated by TCRdb to 2019 to 2021). To prepare the library, the immunoSEQ multiplex PCR assay was applied. TCRdb obtained this table from immuneACCESS and retained in-frame rearrangements with V and J assigned. These tables miss some clones; where compared with another copy, unresolved V genes account for less than half of the shortfall, and the remainder is unexplained. This sample comprises some 240,000 clones, about 81% of them detected only once. Around 3.9% of the sample is in the top ten clones. Sequencing was carried out using PBMCs or T cells enriched from blood (not recorded which). The receptors derive from a man aged 25-45 years with acute COVID-19.

The rearrangement links TRBV7-9 to TRBJ1-4; D gene uncertain. Germline assignment: CDR1 SEHNR and CDR2 FQNEAQ (reference sequence). Trimming removed 6 bases from V and 8 bases from J, with 19 bases in between. The CDR3 is made up of 15 amino acids. The CDR3 spells CASSISQVRGEKLFF. CDR3 sequence (DNA): TGTGCCAGCAGTATCTCCCAAGTTAGAGGCGAAAAACTGTTTTTT.

This sequence joins TRBV18 and TRBJ1-6, with D possibly being TRBD1 (5 bases). The germline gives CDR1 KGHSH, CDR2 LQKENI. The CDR3 has 14 amino acids. Trimming took 6 bases from V and 6 from J, leaving 12 bases between them. This CDR3 is CASSQGRSNSPLHF. Written as DNA, the CDR3 is TGTGCCAGCTCCCAGGGCAGGTCTAATTCACCCCTCCACTTT.

The CDR3 DNA is TGTGCCAGCAGCCTCGGTGGGGGCACTAATGAAAAACTGTTTTTT. Translated, it gives CASSLGGGTNEKLFF. The chain employs TRBV11-3 and TRBJ1-4; a possible D gene is TRBD1 (6 bases). This CDR3 region has 15 residues. The germline V and J ends were trimmed by 5 bases and 2 bases, with 12 bases remaining between them. The germline CDR1 and CDR2 sequences are SGHNT and YENEEA.

The chain carries TRBV2 and TRBJ2-1; 9 bases fit TRBD1. Trimming took 7 bases from V and 7 from J; bases not matched to a gene: 11. Germline V gene lookup returns CDR1 SNHLY and CDR2 FYNNEI. The CDR3 consists of 15 residues. The CDR3 region has the DNA TGTGCCAGCACCTCCGGGACAGGGTCTTTTAATGAGCAGTTCTTC. Its protein is CASTSGTGSFNEQFF.

The V and J genes are TRBV29-1 and TRBJ1-5, with D perhaps matching TRBD1 (5 bases). The germline V and J ends were trimmed by 6 bases and 7 bases, with 16 bases remaining between them. Germline V lookup: CDR1 SQVTM, CDR2 ANQGSEA. The CDR3 is 13 amino acids. The CDR3 here is CSVQAAKGQPQHF. CDR3 nucleotides: TGCAGCGTGCAAGCCGCTAAGGGGCAGCCCCAGCATTTT.

As to this clone: The same CDR3 is also encoded by other DNA sequences in this sample. The rearrangement links TRBV3-1 (or the pseudogene TRBV3-2) to TRBJ1-2; 9 bases are shared with TRBD1. CDR1 and CDR2 from the germline V gene are LGHDT and YNNKEL (reference sequence). The length of the CDR3 is 13 residues. The V segment lost 2 bases and the J segment 8 bases; nucleotides outside the gene matches: 3. For the CDR3, the DNA is TGTGCCAGCAGCCAAACAGGGGGCGAAGGCTACACCTTC. Protein sequence: CASSQTGGEGYTF.

The rearrangement joins TRBV27 to TRBJ1-6, with D perhaps matching TRBD1 (6 bases). V lost 7 bases and J lost 5, with 12 bases in between. The CDR3 sequence is 14 residues long. Germline lookup yields CDR1 MNHEY and CDR2 SMNVEV (reference sequence). The CDR3 nucleotides read TGTGCCAGCAAAGGGGGAAGGGATAATTCACCCCTCCACTTT. Protein product: CASKGGRDNSPLHF.

The V and J genes are TRBV15 and TRBJ2-1; 8 bases line up with TRBD1. The germline CDR1 and CDR2 sequences are LNHNV and YYDKDF (reference sequence). The V and J ends lost 2 bases and 6 bases, in that order; junction bases with no gene match: 18. The CDR3 runs to 19 residues. In nucleotides, the CDR3 is TGTGCCACCAGCAGATCTGTCTCTTTCGAAGGACAGGGTGCCAATGAGCAGTTCTTC. It is translated as CATSRSVSFEGQGANEQFF.

CDR3 region: CATSGAGSTDTQYF. The CDR3 bases are TGTGCCACCAGTGGGGCAGGGAGCACAGATACGCAGTATTTT. The V and J genes are TRBV24-1 and TRBJ2-3; D may be TRBD1 (5 bases). Trimming pared 5 bases from V and 0 bases from J, leaving 8 bases between. Per the germline V gene, CDR1 is KGHDR and CDR2 is SFDVKD. The CDR3 loop spans 14 amino acids.

Only a few counts were recorded for this clone. V gene TRBV11-2 combines with J gene TRBJ2-1, with 7 bases lining up with TRBD2. The CDR3 is 16 amino acids. Germline lookup yields CDR1 SGHAT and CDR2 FQNNGV. V lost 5 bases to trimming and J lost 3 bases; unmatched junction nucleotides: 10. In DNA form, the CDR3 reads TGTGCCAGCAGCCAACAAGGGAGCGGGATCTACAATGAGCAGTTCTTC. Translating gives CASSQQGSGIYNEQFF.

This sequence joins TRBV19 and TRBJ2-2, with TRBD2 matching 12 bases. This CDR3 spans 16 amino acids. The V segment lost 4 bases and the J segment 3 bases; nucleotides outside the gene matches: 3. Looked up from germline, CDR1 is LNHDA and CDR2 is SQIVND (reference sequence). The CDR3 region is CASSRLAGVDTGELFF. As DNA, the CDR3 is TGTGCCAGTAGTAGACTAGCGGGAGTCGACACCGGGGAGCTGTTTTTT.

This clone was counted a single time. The V and J genes are TRBV7-2 and TRBJ1-1, with a possible D match to TRBD1 (5 bases). The CDR3 length is 16 residues. The V end lost 2 bases, the J end lost 0 bases, and 13 bases lay between the germline ends. Germline values: CDR1 SGHTA, CDR2 FQGNSA. The CDR3 DNA reads TGTGCCAGCAGCTTAAGACTCAGGGCTGTGAACACTGAAGCTTTCTTT. This encodes CASSLRLRAVNTEAFF.

J is TRBJ2-1 and V is TRBV4-2; weak D call: TRBD2 (5 bases). Germline V lookup: CDR1 LGHNA, CDR2 YNFKEQ. Trimming removed 0 bases from V and 10 bases from J, with 7 bases in between. This CDR3 has 12 amino acids. CDR3 nucleotide sequence: TGTGCCAGCAGCCAAGATAGGAGGGAGCAGTTCTTC. Amino acid sequence: CASSQDRREQFF.

The rearrangement links TRBV7-2 to TRBJ1-4; possible D gene TRBD1, 6 bases. CDR1 SGHTA and CDR2 FQGNSA come from the germline V gene. V was clipped by 4 bases and J by 6 bases, with 12 bases between them. This CDR3 has 14 residues. In nucleotides, the CDR3 is TGTGCCAGCAGCTGGGGACAAGCGGATGAAAAACTGTTTTTT. Its protein is CASSWGQADEKLFF.

The chain joins TRBV6-5 to TRBJ1-1, with TRBD1 matching over 9 bases. There are 14 residues in the CDR3. CDR1 is MNHEY and CDR2 is SVGAGI in the germline V gene. J lost 11 bases, V lost 5 bases, and 12 bases had no gene match. The CDR3 spells CASSPGTGPSTAFF. The CDR3, as DNA: TGTGCCAGCAGTCCTGGGACAGGGCCTTCGACGGCTTTCTTT.

V usage is TRBV5-6 and J usage is TRBJ1-2; D remains ambiguous. CDR1 SGHDT and CDR2 YYEEEE come from the germline V gene. There are 13 residues in the CDR3. V was shortened by 1 base and J by 5 bases, with 9 bases between the two germline ends. For the CDR3, the DNA is TGTGCCAGCAGCTTGAGGAGGGAGTATGGCTACACCTTC. Translated, it gives CASSLRREYGYTF. Combining the CDR3 with reference TRBV5-6 and TRBJ1-2 gives the whole variable domain DAGVTQSPTHLIKTRGQQVTLRCSPKSGHDTVSWYQQALGQGPQFIFQYYEEEERQRGNFPDRFSGHQFPNYSSELNVNALLLGDSALYLCASSLRREYGYTFGSGTRLTVV.

The V and J genes are TRBV5-6 and TRBJ1-2, with D possibly matching TRBD1 (6 bases). Trimming shortened V by 7 bases and J by 0 bases, and 13 bases separated the two germline ends. This CDR3 region has 14 residues. CDR1 is SGHDT, CDR2 YYEEEE, per germline. The CDR3 coding sequence is TGTGCCAGCCGGGAAGGGGGAGCTAACTATGGCTACACCTTC. Residues: CASREGGANYGYTF.

The chain carries TRBV19 and TRBJ2-2, with TRBD2 as a possible D gene (5 bases). Germline V CDR1 and CDR2: LNHDA, SQIVND (reference sequence). The CDR3 is made up of 14 amino acids. V was clipped by 1 base and J by 8 bases, with 11 bases between them. As DNA, the CDR3 is TGTGCCAGTAGTATAGGGCCGAGGGAGGGGGAGCTGTTTTTT. Its translation: CASSIGPREGELFF. Full variable domain (outside the CDR3, taken from reference TRBV19 and TRBJ2-2): DGGITQSPKYLFRKEGQNVTLSCEQNLNHDAMYWYRQDPGQGLRLIYYSQIVNDFQKGDIAEGYSVSREKKESFPLTVTSAQKNPTAFYLCASSIGPREGELFFGEGSRLTVL.

This clone showed up just a few times. The CDR3 sequence is CASSFSRIEQFF. In nucleotides, the CDR3 is TGTGCCAGCAGCTTTTCTCGTATTGAGCAGTTCTTC. The V gene is TRBV11-2, the J gene TRBJ2-1; no definite D call. V was cut by 3 bases and J by 9 bases, with 9 bases left in between. From germline, CDR1 is SGHAT and CDR2 FQNNGV. This CDR3 is 12 amino acids long.

The chain employs TRBV7-9 and TRBJ1-2, with TRBD1 identical over 8 bases. This CDR3 region has 15 residues. Trimming cost V 2 bases and J 3 bases; bases outside gene matches: 5. Germline CDR1 SEHNR, CDR2 FQNEAQ (reference sequence). CDR3 coding DNA: TGTGCCAGCAGCTTATTTGAGACAGGGGACTATGGCTACACCTTC. Amino acids: CASSLFETGDYGYTF.

Comment on this clone: The sample holds other DNA sequences that translate to the same CDR3. CDR3 protein: CASSLQGNTIYF. The CDR3 DNA reads as TGTGCCAGCAGTTTACAAGGAAACACCATATATTTT. The chain employs TRBV12-3 or TRBV12-4 and TRBJ1-3; D gene ambiguous. The germline V and J ends were trimmed by 2 bases and 4 bases, with 3 bases remaining between them. There are 12 residues in the CDR3.

The chain carries TRBV9 and TRBJ2-1; maybe TRBD2 (6 bases). This CDR3 has 15 amino acids. The germline CDR1 and CDR2 sequences are SGDLS and YYNGEE. Trimming removed 4 bases at V and 2 bases at J, with 13 bases between. The CDR3 DNA is TGTGCCAGCAGCCCCTGGGGGGAGCCCTACAATGAGCAGTTCTTC. This sequence encodes CASSPWGEPYNEQFF.

The chain has TRBV4-2 and TRBJ1-3; D ambiguous. The V end was cut by 0 bases, the J end by 0 bases, with 6 bases between. The CDR3 totals 15 residues. Per germline, CDR1 LGHNA and CDR2 YNFKEQ. The chain's CDR3 is CASSQDTISGNTIYF. The CDR3 DNA sequence: TGTGCCAGCAGCCAAGATACTATCTCTGGAAACACCATATATTTT.

The genes are TRBV2 and TRBJ2-3; the match to TRBD2 covers 7 bases. The CDR3 is 18 residues long. Unmatched junction bases numbered 18, after V lost 4 bases and J lost 5 bases. CDR1 is SNHLY, CDR2 FYNNEI, per germline. The CDR3 sequence: CASSAVAGGRHIIDTQYF. The CDR3 coding sequence is TGTGCCAGCAGTGCAGTTGCCGGGGGGAGGCATATAATAGATACGCAGTATTTT.

The chain combines TRBV3-1 (or the pseudogene TRBV3-2) with TRBJ1-1; tentative D call: TRBD1 (5 bases). V shed 2 bases and J shed 0 bases, with 10 bases lying between them. CDR3 length: 15 amino acids. CDR1 LGHDT and CDR2 YNNKEL come from the germline V gene (reference sequence). The CDR3 nucleotides are TGTGCCAGCAGCCAAACCGACAGATTGAACACTGAAGCTTTCTTT. It codes for CASSQTDRLNTEAFF.

V gene TRBV11-2 combines with J gene TRBJ2-1; 7 bases are shared with TRBD2. CDR3 length equals 15 residues. Germline V gene sequence: CDR1 SGHAT, CDR2 FQNNGV. J gave up 8 bases and V 5 bases, and 12 bases lay outside the gene matches. CDR3 DNA: TGTGCCAGCAGCCGACTTTCCCGGGAGGACTATGAGCAGTTCTTC. Its translation: CASSRLSREDYEQFF.

The genes are TRBV10-3 and TRBJ2-7; 14 nucleotides agree with TRBD2. Germline V CDR1 and CDR2: ENHRY, SYGVKD. Trimming removed 2 bases from V and 3 bases from J; junction bases left unmatched: 3. The CDR3 runs to 16 residues. CDR3: CAISEGLAGGIYEQYV. In nucleotides, the CDR3 is TGTGCCATCAGTGAGGGACTAGCGGGAGGCATCTACGAGCAGTACGTC.